This T cell receptor beta chain was documented in a study of beta chain features in type 1 diabetes. Whole-study findings and limits: Patients with type 1 diabetes carried fewer insertions and had more deletions at their VDJ junctions. For patients, the naive, central memory and Treg TCRB repertoires appeared more alike than for healthy donors. Significant though moderate, a shortening of TCRB CDR3s appeared in all four CD4+ subsets of Type 1 diabetes patients.

From germline, CDR1 is MNHEY and CDR2 SVGAGI. The length of the CDR3 is 14 residues. V lost 5 bases and J lost 3, with 14 bases in between. As for this clone: The antigen is not known.

Reverse transcription of all isolated RNA meant that expressed TCRB transcripts were sequenced. Reads from naive, central memory and regulatory T cell samples averaged roughly 3.8 million. The protocol was immunoSEQ multiplex PCR, while the TCRdb copy is restricted to in-frame clones and leaves out a portion. The data contain 680,000 or so clones, 13% of them singletons. A sort by CD45RO/CCR7/CD25/CD127/CD95/CD27 yielded CD4+ naive, central memory, regulatory and stem cell-like memory cells. Sequenced material: naive CD4+ T cells from blood. This receptor was obtained from a man between 18 and 35 years old with type 1 diabetes. The chain has TRBV6-5 and TRBJ2-7; possible D gene TRBD2, 5 bases. CDR3 protein: CASSKPSWGYEQYF. The CDR3 nucleotides are TGTGCCAGCAGTAAGCCTAGCTGGGGCTACGAGCAGTACTTC.